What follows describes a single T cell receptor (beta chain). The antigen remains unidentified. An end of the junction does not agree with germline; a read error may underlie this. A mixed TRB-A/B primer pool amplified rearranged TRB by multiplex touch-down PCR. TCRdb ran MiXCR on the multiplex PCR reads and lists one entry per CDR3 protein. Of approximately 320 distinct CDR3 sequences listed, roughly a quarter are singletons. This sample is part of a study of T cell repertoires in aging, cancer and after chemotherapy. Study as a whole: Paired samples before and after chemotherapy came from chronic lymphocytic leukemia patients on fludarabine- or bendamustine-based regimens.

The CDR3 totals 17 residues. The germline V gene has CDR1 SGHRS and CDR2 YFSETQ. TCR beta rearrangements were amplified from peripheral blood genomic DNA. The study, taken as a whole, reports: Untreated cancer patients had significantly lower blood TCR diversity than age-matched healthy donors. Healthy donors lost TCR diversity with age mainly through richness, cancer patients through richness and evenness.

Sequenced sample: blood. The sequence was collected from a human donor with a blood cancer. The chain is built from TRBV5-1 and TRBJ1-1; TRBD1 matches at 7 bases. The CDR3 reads CARSLASYGTVNTEAFF. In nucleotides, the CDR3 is TGCGCCAGAAGCTTGGCTTCTTACGGGACAGTGAACACTGAAGCCTTCTTT.